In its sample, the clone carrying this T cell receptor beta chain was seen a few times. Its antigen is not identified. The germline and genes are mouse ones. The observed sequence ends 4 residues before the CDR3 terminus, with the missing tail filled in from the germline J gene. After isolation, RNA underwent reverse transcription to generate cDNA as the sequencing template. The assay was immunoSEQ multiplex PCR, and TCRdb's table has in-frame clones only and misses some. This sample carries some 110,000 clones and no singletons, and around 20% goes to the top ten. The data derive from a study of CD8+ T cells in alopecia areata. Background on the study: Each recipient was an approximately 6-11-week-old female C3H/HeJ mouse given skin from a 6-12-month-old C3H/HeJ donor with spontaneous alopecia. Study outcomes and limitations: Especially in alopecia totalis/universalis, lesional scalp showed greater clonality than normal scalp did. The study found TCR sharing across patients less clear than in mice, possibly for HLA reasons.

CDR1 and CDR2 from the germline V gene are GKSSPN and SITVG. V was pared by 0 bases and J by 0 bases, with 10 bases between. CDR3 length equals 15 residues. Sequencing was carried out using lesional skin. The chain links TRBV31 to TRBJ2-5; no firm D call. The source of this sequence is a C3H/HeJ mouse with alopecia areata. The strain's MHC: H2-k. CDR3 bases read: TGTGCCTGGAGTCTAGCCTGGTTTAACCAAGAC. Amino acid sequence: CAWSLAWFNQD. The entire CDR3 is CAWSLAWFNQDTQYF.